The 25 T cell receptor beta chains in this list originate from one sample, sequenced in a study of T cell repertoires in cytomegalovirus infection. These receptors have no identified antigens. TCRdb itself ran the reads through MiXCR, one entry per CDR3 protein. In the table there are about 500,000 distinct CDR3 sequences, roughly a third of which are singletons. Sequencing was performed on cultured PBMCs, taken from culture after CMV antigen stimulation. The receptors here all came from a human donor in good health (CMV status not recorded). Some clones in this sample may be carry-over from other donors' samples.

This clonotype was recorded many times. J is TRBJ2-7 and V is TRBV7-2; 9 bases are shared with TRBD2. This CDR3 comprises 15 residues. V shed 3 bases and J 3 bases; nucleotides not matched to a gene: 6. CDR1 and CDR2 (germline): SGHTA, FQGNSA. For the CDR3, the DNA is TGTGCCAGCAGCTTTGACCTAGCGGGGATCTACGAGCAGTACTTC. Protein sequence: CASSFDLAGIYEQYF.

The CDR3 loop is CASSLRTWLAGEEQFF. CDR3 DNA: TGTGCCAGCAGCTTAAGGACTTGGCTAGCGGGAGAAGAGCAGTTCTTC. The gene calls are TRBV7-2 and TRBJ2-1; 10 bases line up with TRBD2. Unmatched junction bases numbered 11, after V lost 2 bases and J lost 10 bases. CDR1 and CDR2 from the germline V gene are SGHTA and FQGNSA. The length of the CDR3 is 16 residues.

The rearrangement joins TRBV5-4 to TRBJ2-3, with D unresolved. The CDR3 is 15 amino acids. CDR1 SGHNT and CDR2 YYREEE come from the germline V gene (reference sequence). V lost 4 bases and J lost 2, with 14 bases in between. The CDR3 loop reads CASSTPSTSTDTQYF. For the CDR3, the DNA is TGTGCCAGCAGCACGCCCTCCACCTCCACAGATACGCAGTATTTT.

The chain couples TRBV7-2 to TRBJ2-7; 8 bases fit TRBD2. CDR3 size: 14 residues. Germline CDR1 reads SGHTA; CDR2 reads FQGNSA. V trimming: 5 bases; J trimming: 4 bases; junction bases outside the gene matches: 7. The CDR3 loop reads CASSPPPGGYEQYF. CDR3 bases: TGTGCCAGCAGCCCTCCGCCGGGAGGGTACGAGCAGTACTTC.

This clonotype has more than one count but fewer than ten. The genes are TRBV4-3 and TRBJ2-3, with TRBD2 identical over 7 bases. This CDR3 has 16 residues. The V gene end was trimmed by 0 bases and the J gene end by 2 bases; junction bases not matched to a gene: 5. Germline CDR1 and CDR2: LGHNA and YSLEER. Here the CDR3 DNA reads TGCGCCAGCAGCCAAGATGCGGGAGTTTTCACAGATACGCAGTATTTT. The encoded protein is CASSQDAGVFTDTQYF.

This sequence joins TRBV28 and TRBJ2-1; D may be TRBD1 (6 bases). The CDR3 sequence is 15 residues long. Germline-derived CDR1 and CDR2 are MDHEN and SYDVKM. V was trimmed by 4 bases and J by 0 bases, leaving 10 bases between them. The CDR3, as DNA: TGTGCCAGCAGTTCCGGACAGCCCTCCTACAATGAGCAGTTCTTC. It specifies CASSSGQPSYNEQFF.

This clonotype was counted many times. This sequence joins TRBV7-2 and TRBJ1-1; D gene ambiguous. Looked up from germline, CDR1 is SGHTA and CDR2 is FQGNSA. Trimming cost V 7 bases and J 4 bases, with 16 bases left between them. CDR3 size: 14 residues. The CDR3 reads CASTRVSLATEAFF. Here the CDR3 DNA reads TGTGCCAGCACCCGAGTTAGCCTCGCCACTGAAGCTTTCTTT.

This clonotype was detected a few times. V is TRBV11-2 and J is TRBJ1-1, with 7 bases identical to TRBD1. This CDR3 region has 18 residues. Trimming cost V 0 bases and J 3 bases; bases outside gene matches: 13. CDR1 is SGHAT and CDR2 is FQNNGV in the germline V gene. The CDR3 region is CASSLDKGATWSDTEAFF. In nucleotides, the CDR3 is TGTGCCAGCAGCTTAGATAAGGGGGCAACATGGTCGGACACTGAAGCTTTCTTT.

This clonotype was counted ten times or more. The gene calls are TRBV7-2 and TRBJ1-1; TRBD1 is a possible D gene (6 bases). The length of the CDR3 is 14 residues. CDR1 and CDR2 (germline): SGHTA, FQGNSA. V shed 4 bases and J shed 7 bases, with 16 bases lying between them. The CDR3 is CASSSTTYRVEAFF. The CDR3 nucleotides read TGTGCCAGCAGCTCAACTACTTACAGGGTTGAAGCTTTCTTT.

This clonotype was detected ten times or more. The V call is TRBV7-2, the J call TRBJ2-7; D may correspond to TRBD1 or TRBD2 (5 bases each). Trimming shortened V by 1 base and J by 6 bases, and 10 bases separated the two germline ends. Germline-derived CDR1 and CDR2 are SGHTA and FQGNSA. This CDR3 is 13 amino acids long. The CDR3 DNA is TGTGCCAGCAGCTTAGAGAGGGGCCTCGAGCAGTACGTC. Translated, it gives CASSLERGLEQYV.

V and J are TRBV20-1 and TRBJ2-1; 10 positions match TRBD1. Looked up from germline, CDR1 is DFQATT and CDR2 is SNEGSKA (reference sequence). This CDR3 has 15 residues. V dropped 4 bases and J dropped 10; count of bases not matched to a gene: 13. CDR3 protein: CSANIRDRGSREQFF. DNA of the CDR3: TGCAGTGCTAATATCCGGGACAGGGGTTCTCGGGAGCAGTTCTTC.

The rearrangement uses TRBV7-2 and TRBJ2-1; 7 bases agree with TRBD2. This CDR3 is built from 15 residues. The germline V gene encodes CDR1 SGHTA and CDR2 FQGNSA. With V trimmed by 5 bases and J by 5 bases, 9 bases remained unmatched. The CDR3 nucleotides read TGTGCCAGCAGCCCGTCCCGGGAGGTACACAATGAGCAGTTCTTC. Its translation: CASSPSREVHNEQFF.

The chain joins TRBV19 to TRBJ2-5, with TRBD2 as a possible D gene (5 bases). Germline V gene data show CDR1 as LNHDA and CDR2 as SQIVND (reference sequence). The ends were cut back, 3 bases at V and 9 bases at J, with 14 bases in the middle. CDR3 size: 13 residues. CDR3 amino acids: CASSMILEGAQYF. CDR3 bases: TGTGCCAGTAGTATGATCCTTGAGGGAGCCCAGTACTTC.

CDR3: CASSGSGSLGVEQFF. CDR3 bases: TGTGCCAGCAGCGGGAGCGGGAGCCTCGGCGTTGAGCAGTTCTTC. V and J are TRBV5-4 and TRBJ2-1; the match to TRBD2 covers 8 bases. This CDR3 is built from 15 residues. Germline values: CDR1 SGHNT, CDR2 YYREEE (reference sequence). V was pared by 4 bases and J by 9 bases, with 12 bases of the junction left unmatched.

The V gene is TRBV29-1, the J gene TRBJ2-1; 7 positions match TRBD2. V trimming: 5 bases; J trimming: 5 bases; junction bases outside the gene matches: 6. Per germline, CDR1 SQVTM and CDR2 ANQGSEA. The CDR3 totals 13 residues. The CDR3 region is CSVFRLADNEQFF. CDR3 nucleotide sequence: TGCAGCGTTTTCAGGCTAGCGGACAATGAGCAGTTCTTC.

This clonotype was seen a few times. CDR3 sequence reads: CASRTGRMNTEAFF. CDR3 in DNA: TGTGCCAGCAGGACGGGACGGATGAACACTGAAGCTTTCTTT. V and J are TRBV6-5 and TRBJ1-1, with D possibly TRBD1 on 5 matching bases. The length of the CDR3 is 14 residues. V was clipped by 6 bases and J by 0 bases, with 11 bases between them. Germline V gene sequence: CDR1 MNHEY, CDR2 SVGAGI.

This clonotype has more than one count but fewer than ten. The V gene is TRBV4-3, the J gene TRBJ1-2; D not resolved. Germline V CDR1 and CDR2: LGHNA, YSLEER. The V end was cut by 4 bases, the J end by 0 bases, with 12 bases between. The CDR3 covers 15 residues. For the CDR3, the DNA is TGCGCCAGCAGCCGGGTTGGGCAGACTAACTATGGCTACACCTTC. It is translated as CASSRVGQTNYGYTF.

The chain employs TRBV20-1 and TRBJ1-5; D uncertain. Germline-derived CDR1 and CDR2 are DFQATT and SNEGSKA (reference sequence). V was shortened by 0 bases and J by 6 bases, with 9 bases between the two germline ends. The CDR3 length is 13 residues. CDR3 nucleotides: TGCAGTGCTAGAGATTTGGGGTCTCAGCCCCAGCATTTT. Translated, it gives CSARDLGSQPQHF.

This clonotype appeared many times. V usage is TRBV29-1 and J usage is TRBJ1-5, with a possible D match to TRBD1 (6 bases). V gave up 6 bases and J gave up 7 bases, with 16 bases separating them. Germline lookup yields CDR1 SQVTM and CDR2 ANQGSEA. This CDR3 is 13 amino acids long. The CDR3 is CSVVTGSEQPQHF. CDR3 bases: TGCAGCGTGGTGACAGGTTCGGAGCAGCCCCAGCATTTT.

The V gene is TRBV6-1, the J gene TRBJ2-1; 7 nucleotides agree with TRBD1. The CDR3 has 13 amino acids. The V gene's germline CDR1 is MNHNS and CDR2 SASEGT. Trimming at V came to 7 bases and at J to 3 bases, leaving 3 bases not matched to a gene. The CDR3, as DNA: TGTGCCAGCACCAGGGGGTACTACAATGAGCAGTTCTTC. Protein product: CASTRGYYNEQFF.

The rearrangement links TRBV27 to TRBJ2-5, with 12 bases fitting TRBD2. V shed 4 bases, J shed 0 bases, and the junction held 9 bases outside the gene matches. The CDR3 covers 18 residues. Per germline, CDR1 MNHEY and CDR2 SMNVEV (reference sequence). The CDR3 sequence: CASSSRLAGATYQETQYF. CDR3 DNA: TGTGCCAGCAGTTCGAGACTAGCGGGGGCCACGTACCAAGAGACCCAGTACTTC.

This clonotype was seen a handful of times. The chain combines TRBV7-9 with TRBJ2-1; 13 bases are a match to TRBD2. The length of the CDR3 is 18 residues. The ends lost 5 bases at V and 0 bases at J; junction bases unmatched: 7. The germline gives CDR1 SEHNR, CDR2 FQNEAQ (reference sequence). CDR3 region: CASSPGTSGMSSYNEQFF. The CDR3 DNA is TGTGCCAGCAGCCCCGGGACTAGCGGGATGAGCTCCTACAATGAGCAGTTCTTC.

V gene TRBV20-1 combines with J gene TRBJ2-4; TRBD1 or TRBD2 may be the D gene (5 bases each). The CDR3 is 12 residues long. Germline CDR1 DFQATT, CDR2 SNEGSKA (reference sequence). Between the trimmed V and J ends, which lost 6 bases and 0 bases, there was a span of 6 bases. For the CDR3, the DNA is TGCAGTGCCGGGACAGCCAAAAACATTCAGTACTTC. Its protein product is CSAGTAKNIQYF.

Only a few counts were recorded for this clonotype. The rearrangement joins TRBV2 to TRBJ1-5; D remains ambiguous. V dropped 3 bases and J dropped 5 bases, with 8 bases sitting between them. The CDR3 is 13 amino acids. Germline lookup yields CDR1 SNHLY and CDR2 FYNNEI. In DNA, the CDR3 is TGTGCCAGCAGTGACCCTCCGGATCAGCCCCAGCATTTT. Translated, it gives CASSDPPDQPQHF.

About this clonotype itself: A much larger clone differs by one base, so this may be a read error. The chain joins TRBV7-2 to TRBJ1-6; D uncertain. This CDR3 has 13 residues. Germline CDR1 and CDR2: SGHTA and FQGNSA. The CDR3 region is CAGSLGPESPLHF. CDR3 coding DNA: TGTGCCGGCAGCTTAGGCCCGGAATCACCCCTCCACTTT.